These 3 T cell receptor beta chains were sequenced from one sample in a study of Tregs in tolerant kidney transplant recipients (dated by TCRdb to the late 2010s). To prepare the library, the immunoSEQ multiplex PCR assay was applied. The table was pulled from immuneACCESS by TCRdb, which kept in-frame rearrangements only. Such tables lose some clones; where checked, under half of the loss comes from unresolved V genes, and the rest has no known cause. The sample table lists some 240,000 clones, roughly 80% of them with a count of one. The top ten clonotypes cover around 0.61% of the sample. Sequencing was done on a sample of CD4+ T cells from blood. The receptors stem from a human donor in good health.

Only a few counts were recorded for this clone. The V and J genes are TRBV6-5 and TRBJ2-1; tentatively, D is TRBD1 (5 bases). Trimming left V 6 bases short and J 0 bases short, with 12 bases between. The germline CDR1 and CDR2 sequences are MNHEY and SVGAGI. The CDR3 runs to 15 residues. The CDR3 bases are TGTGCCAGCAGCCATAGGACATACTCCTACAATGAGCAGTTCTTC. It codes for CASSHRTYSYNEQFF.

The J gene is TRBJ2-6, the V gene TRBV11-2; possibly TRBD2 for D (7 bases). The CDR3 sequence is 16 residues long. CDR1 is SGHAT and CDR2 is FQNNGV in the germline V gene. Trimming took off 4 bases at V and 1 base at J, with 11 bases between the two ends. CDR3 in amino acids: CASSWGGTSGANVLTF. The CDR3, as DNA: TGTGCCAGCAGCTGGGGAGGGACATCTGGGGCCAACGTCCTGACTTTC.

The gene calls are TRBV5-1 and TRBJ2-7, with no clear D. Trimming removed 0 bases from V and 0 bases from J, with 7 bases in between. The CDR3 consists of 14 residues. Germline V lookup: CDR1 SGHRS, CDR2 YFSETQ. CDR3: CASSLVESSYEQYF. In nucleotides, the CDR3 is TGCGCCAGCAGCTTGGTGGAGAGCTCCTACGAGCAGTACTTC.